This T cell receptor (beta chain) was sequenced in a study of T cells in Graves' hyperthyroidism and ophthalmopathy (dated by TCRdb to the late 2010s). For the study in its entirety: TCR V-J signatures able to tell the groups apart were searched for in a discovery cohort of about a hundred patients, of whom around 43 had Graves' ophthalmopathy and around 58 had stable Graves' hyperthyroidism. Once sampling was done, hyperthyroidism patients were given methimazole at a starting dose of 30 mg daily, whereas ophthalmopathy patients were given high-dose intravenous methylprednisolone. Prospective prediction of ophthalmopathy was tested in an independent validation cohort of 18 to 20 hyperthyroidism patients and around 16 patients who later progressed to ophthalmopathy. The paper reports TCR Vbeta CDR3 sequencing of roughly 140 peripheral blood samples: 40 to 45 ophthalmopathy, some 80 hyperthyroidism and around 17 progressor patients. The approximately 100 discovery patients were divided at random into training and test sets in a 7:3 ratio. Thyroid tissue and blood T-cell repertoires from several Graves' hyperthyroidism patients were also compared in the study.

The TCR beta CDR3 regions were amplified from RNA transcripts. A first-round RT-PCR of the TCR CDR3 used the HTBI primer set with the Qiagen OneStep RT-PCR kit. Libraries were constructed in a second round of multiplex PCR, after which size selection and purification were carried out. Sequencing of the libraries was done on an Illumina HiSeq2000 using paired-end 100 bp reads. The authors' pipeline ran thus. Raw data were processed with SOAPnuke, discarding reads with adapters, uncalled bases, mean Phred below 15, or no exact constant-primer or identifier match. High-quality paired reads were merged with COPE v1.2.5, and unique nucleotide sequences were defined as clonotypes. MiTCR v1.1 was used to align the clonotypes against IMGT TRBV, TRBD and TRBJ reference segments. The analysis was restricted to V-J combinations with a frequency above 0.0001, which together covered 99.2% of the repertoires. A TCS score was defined as the ratio of F50 (clonal expansion) to E x V (chaos), with BLOSUM62-based TCRdist applied between CDR3 peptides within each V-J. Welch's t-statistics and random forest reduced 450 to 600 V-J features to 13, which were used in a naive Bayes classifier (R e1071). The Morisita-Horn index was used to measure how similar the thyroid and blood repertoires were. The raw public data were reprocessed by TCRdb itself: fastp quality trimming at Q25, MiXCR clonotype calling, in-frame beta chains only. Rows with one shared CDR3 protein collapse into an entry with the most common genes and DNA. These V and J calls rely on TCRdb rather than the paper's analysis. The sample table shows more than 550,000 distinct CDR3 sequences, and 45% are seen once. 7% to 7.5% of the sample comes from the top ten.

Overall study outcomes, separate from this receptor: In validation, the model predicted progression to ophthalmopathy a median of roughly six months before onset, with about 64% sensitivity and almost 75% specificity. A 13 V-J signature model separated ophthalmopathy from stable hyperthyroidism, with about 90% sensitivity and 81% to 83% specificity in cross-validation and 80%/75% in testing. Most expanded thyroid clonotypes (frequency above 0.001) were also found in blood, which suggests that blood repertoires may mirror thyroid immune responses. Sample size was not statistically predetermined, and blinding of investigators to group allocation was not performed.

Relative to germline, V is missing 0 bases and J is missing 11 bases, with 3 bases of the junction outside any gene match. CDR1 and CDR2 were assigned from the germline V gene (reference sequence) as LNHNV and YYDKDF. Its CDR3 holds 14 amino acids, cysteine through phenylalanine. The read is trimmed to its CDR3 DNA, 42 bases read in frame from base 1. To note about this clonotype: Its binding antigen is unknown. Base qualities were left out, and no much larger clone turns up one base away.

Patients with uncontrolled infections, other autoimmune diseases, pregnancy or lactation were excluded. Diagnoses were established on the basis of clinical symptoms, serum thyroxine and TRAb, thyroid ultrasound, and orbital computed tomography. Total RNA was extracted using Trizol reagent, and RNA quality was assessed on an Agilent 2100 Bioanalyzer. The TCR originated in an adult man with Graves' disease, either hyperthyroidism or ophthalmopathy (not recorded which). The receptor chain draws on TRBV15 and TRBJ2-6, and 8 junctional nucleotides match TRBD1. Sequencing was carried out using peripheral blood or thyroid tissue (not recorded which). The encoded CDR3 is CATSRDRGRYVLTF. The nucleotides read TGTGCCACCAGCAGAGACAGGGGGCGATACGTCCTGACTTTC.